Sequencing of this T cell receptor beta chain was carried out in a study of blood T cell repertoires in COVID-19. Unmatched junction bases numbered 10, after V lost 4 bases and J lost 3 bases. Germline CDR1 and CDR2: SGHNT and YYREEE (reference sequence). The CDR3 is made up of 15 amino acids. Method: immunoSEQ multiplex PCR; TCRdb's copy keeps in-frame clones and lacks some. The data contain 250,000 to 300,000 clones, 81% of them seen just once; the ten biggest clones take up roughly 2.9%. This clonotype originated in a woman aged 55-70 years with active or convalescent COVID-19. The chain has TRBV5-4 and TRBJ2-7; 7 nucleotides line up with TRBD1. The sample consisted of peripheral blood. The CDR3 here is CASSPSPGTDYEQYF. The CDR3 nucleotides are TGTGCCAGCAGCCCCTCCCCCGGGACAGACTACGAGCAGTACTTC.